One and the same sample provided the 8 T cell receptor beta chains below, sequenced in a study of shared T cell receptors in the human thymus. Sequencing used immunoSEQ multiplex PCR; TCRdb keeps in-frame clones, though not all of them. The sample has about 660,000 clones; approximately 90% are singletons. These same records also appear under a second study, on human thymus T cells.

Source material: thymocytes. The source of these receptors is a boy less than two years old with a congenital heart defect.

This clone appeared a single time. This chain links TRBV9 with TRBJ2-3; 10 bases are a match to TRBD2. This CDR3 has 16 amino acids. After removal of 3 bases from V and 2 bases from J, the junction contained 6 bases not matched to a gene. Germline CDR1 is SGDLS and CDR2 is YYNGEE. CDR3 in amino acids: CASSDSGRRITDTQYF. The CDR3 DNA reads TGTGCCAGCAGCGATAGCGGGAGGAGGATCACAGATACGCAGTATTTT.

The rearrangement uses TRBV13 and TRBJ2-7, with a tentative D call TRBD1 (5 bases). Trimming left V 7 bases short and J 0 bases short, with 19 bases between. The CDR3 runs to 16 residues. Germline-derived CDR1 and CDR2 are PRHDT and FYEKMQ (reference sequence). The CDR3 reads CASTAQNRPSSYEQYF. CDR3 coding DNA: TGTGCCAGCACCGCACAGAACAGGCCAAGCTCCTACGAGCAGTACTTC.

This clone was seen a handful of times. V is TRBV19 and J is TRBJ2-5; TRBD2 matches 15 bases. Germline-derived CDR1 and CDR2 are LNHDA and SQIVND (reference sequence). The CDR3 has 18 residues. V lost 4 bases, J lost 2 bases, and 8 bases stayed unmatched. CDR3 nucleotide sequence: TGTGCCAGTAGTACCGTCGGACTAGCGGGAGGGTCTCAAGAGACCCAGTACTTC. It codes for CASSTVGLAGGSQETQYF.

The chain links TRBV29-1 to TRBJ2-2; 7 bases agree with TRBD2. J gave up 6 bases and V 4 bases, and 5 bases lay outside the gene matches. Germline V CDR1 and CDR2: SQVTM, ANQGSEA. This CDR3 is built from 13 residues. CDR3 in DNA: TGCAGCGTTGGGGGGGGAGAATCCGGGGAGCTGTTTTTT. Protein product: CSVGGGESGELFF.

The chain has TRBV6-5 and TRBJ2-7, with D possibly matching TRBD2 (5 bases). The germline CDR1 and CDR2 sequences are MNHEY and SVGAGI. The CDR3 is 13 amino acids. The V end lost 6 bases, the J end lost 2 bases, and 11 bases lay between the germline ends. In nucleotides, the CDR3 is TGTGCCAGCAGCCCGGACGGGACCTACGAGCAGTACTTC. Its protein product is CASSPDGTYEQYF.

This chain joins TRBV28 and TRBJ2-7; 8 bases align to TRBD2. The ends lost 3 bases at V and 5 bases at J; junction bases unmatched: 0. The length of the CDR3 is 12 residues. Germline V gene lookup returns CDR1 MDHEN and CDR2 SYDVKM. Here the CDR3 DNA reads TGTGCCAGCAGTTTGCGGGAGGACGAGCAGTACTTC. Translated, it gives CASSLREDEQYF.

This clone was observed a few times. This chain connects TRBV7-8 to TRBJ2-7; 8 bases agree with TRBD1. Germline CDR1 SGHVS, CDR2 FQNEAQ. V was pared by 0 bases and J by 5 bases, with 12 bases of the junction left unmatched. The CDR3 consists of 17 residues. The chain's CDR3 is CASSLAAPGQGSDEQYF. CDR3 in DNA: TGTGCCAGCAGCTTAGCCGCTCCAGGACAGGGATCGGACGAGCAGTACTTC.

The V call is TRBV15, the J call TRBJ1-5; D is unclear. The CDR3 loop spans 15 amino acids. CDR1 is LNHNV, CDR2 YYDKDF, per germline (reference sequence). Trimming left V 1 base short and J 0 bases short, with 7 bases between. CDR3 protein: CATSRASGSNQPQHF. Here the CDR3 DNA reads TGTGCCACCAGCAGAGCTAGCGGTAGCAATCAGCCCCAGCATTTT.